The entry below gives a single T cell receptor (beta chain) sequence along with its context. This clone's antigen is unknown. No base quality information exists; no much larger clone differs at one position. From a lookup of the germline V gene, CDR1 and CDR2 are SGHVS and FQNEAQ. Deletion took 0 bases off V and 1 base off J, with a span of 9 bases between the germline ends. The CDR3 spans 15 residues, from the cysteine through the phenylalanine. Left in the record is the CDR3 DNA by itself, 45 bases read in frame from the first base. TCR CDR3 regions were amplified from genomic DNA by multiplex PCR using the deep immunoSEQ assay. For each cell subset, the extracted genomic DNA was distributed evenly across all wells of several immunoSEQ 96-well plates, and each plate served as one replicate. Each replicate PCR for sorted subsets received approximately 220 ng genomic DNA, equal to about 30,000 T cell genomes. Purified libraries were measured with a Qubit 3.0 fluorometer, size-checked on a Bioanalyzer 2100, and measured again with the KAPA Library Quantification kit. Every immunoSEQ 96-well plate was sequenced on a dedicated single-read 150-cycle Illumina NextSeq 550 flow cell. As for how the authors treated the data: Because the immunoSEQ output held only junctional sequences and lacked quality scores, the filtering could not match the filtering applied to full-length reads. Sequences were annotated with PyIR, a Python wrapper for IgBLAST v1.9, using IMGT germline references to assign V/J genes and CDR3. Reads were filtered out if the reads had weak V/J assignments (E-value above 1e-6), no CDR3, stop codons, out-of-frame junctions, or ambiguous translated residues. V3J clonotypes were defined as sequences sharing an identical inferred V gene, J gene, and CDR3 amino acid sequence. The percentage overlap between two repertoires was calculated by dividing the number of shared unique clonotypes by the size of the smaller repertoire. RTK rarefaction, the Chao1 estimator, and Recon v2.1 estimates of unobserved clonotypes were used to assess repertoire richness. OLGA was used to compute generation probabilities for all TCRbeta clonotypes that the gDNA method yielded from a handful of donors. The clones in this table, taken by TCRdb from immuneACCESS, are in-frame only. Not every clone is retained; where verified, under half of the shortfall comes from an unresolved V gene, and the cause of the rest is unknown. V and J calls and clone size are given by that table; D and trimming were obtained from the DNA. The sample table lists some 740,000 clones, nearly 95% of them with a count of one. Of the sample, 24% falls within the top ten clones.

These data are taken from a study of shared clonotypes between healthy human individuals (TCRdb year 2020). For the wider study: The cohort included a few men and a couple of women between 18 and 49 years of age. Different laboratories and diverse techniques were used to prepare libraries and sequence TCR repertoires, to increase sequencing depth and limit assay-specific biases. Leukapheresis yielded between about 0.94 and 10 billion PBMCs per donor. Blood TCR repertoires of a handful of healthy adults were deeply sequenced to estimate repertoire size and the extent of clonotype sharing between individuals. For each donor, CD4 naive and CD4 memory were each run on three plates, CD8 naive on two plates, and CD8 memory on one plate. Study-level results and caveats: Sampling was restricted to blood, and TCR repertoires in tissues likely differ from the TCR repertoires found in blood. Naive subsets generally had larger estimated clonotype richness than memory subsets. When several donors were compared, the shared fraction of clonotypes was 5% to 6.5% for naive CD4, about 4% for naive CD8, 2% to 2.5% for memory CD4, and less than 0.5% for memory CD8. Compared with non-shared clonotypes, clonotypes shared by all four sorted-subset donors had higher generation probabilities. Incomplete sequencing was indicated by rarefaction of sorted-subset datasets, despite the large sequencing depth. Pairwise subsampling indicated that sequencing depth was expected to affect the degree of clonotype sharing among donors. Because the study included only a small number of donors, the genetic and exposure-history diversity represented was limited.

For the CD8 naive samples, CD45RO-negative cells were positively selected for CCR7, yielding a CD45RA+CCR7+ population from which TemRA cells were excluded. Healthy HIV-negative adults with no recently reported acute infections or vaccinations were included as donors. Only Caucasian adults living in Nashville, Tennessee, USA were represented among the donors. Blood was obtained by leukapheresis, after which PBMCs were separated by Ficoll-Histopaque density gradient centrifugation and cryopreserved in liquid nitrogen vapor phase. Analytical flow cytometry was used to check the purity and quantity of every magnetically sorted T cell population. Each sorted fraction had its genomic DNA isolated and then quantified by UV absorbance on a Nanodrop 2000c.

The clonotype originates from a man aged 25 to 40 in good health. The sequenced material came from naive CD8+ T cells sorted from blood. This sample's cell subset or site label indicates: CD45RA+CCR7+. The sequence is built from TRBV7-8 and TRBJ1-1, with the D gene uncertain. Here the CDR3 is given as CASSLATPKNTEAFF. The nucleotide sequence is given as TGTGCCAGCAGCTTAGCTACACCCAAGAACACTGAAGCTTTCTTT. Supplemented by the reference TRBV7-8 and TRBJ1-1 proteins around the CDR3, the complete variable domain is GAGVSQSPRYKVAKRGQDVALRCDPISGHVSLFWYQQALGQGPEFLTYFQNEAQLDKSGLPSDRFFAERPEGSVSTLKIQRTQQEDSAVYLCASSLATPKNTEAFFGQGTRLTVV.